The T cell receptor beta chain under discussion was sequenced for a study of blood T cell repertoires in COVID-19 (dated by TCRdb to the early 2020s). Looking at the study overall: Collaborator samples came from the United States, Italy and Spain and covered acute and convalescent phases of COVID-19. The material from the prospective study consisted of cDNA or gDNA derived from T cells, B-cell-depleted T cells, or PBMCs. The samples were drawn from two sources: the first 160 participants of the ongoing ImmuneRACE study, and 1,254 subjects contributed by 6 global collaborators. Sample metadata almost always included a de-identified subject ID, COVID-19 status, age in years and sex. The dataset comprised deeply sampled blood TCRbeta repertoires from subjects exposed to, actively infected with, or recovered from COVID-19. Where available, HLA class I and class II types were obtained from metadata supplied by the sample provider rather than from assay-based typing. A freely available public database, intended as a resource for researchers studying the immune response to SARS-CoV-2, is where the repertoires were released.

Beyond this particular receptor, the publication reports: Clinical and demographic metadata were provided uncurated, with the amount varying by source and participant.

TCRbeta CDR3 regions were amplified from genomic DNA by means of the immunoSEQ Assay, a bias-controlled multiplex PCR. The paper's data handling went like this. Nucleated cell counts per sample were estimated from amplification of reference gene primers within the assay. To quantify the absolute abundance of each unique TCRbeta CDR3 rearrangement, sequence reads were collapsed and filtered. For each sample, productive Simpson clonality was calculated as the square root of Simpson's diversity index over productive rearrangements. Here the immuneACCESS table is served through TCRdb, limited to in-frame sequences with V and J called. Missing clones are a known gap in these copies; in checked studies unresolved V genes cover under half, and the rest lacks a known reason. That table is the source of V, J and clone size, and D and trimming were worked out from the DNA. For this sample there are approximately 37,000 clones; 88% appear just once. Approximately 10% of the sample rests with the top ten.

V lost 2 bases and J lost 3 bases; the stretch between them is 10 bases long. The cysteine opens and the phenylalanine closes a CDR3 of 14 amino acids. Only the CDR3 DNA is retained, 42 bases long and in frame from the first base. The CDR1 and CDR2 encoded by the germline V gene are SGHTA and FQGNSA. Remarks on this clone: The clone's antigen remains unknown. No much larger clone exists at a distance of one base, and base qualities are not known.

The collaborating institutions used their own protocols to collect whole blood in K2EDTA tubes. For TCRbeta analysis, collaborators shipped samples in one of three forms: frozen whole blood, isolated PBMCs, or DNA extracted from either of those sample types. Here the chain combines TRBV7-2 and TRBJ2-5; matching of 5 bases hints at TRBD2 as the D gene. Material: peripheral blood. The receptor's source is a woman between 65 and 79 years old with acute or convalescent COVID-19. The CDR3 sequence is CASSLRGLEETQYF. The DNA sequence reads TGTGCCAGCAGCTTACGGGGATTGGAAGAGACCCAGTACTTC. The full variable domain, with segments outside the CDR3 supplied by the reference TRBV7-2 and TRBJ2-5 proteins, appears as GAGVSQSPSNKVTEKGKDVELRCDPISGHTALYWYRQSLGQGLEFLIYFQGNSAPDKSGLPSDRFSAERTGGSVSTLTIQRTQQEDSAVYLCASSLRGLEETQYFGPGTRLLVL.